A single sample gave rise to the 26 T cell receptor beta chains below, sequenced in a study of blood T cell repertoires in COVID-19. Generated by immunoSEQ multiplex PCR, the TCRdb table keeps only in-frame clones and is missing some. The table records roughly 190,000 clones, around four fifths of them present only once. Material for sequencing was peripheral blood. Source of these receptors: a woman aged 40 to 49 with acute or convalescent COVID-19.

This chain connects TRBV28 to TRBJ2-1; 10 nucleotides match TRBD1. The length of the CDR3 is 16 residues. Trimming took 10 bases from V and 7 from J; bases not matched to a gene: 16. Germline-derived CDR1 and CDR2 are MDHEN and SYDVKM. The CDR3 coding sequence is TGTGCCACCATCCGCCGGGACAGGGGTCTCCGTAATGAGCAGTTCTTC. It is translated as CATIRRDRGLRNEQFF.

The chain links TRBV5-4 to TRBJ2-1; D is perhaps TRBD2 (5 bases). CDR3 size: 15 residues. The germline V and J ends were trimmed by 1 base and 0 bases, with 8 bases remaining between them. Germline loops: CDR1 SGHNT, CDR2 YYREEE (reference sequence). In nucleotides, the CDR3 is TGTGCCAGCAGCTTGTCGGGGAGCTCCTACAATGAGCAGTTCTTC. It translates to CASSLSGSSYNEQFF.

The J gene is TRBJ1-2, the V gene TRBV7-2; D may be TRBD1 (6 bases). Per the germline V gene, CDR1 is SGHTA and CDR2 is FQGNSA. The CDR3 contains 16 residues. V lost 5 bases and J 2 bases, leaving 18 bases between the germline ends. CDR3 sequence reads: CASSPSKQGWNYGYTF. The CDR3 coding sequence is TGTGCCAGCAGCCCTTCCAAACAGGGCTGGAACTATGGCTACACCTTC.

The J gene is TRBJ2-7, the V gene TRBV6-5; 8 bases are a match to TRBD2. The germline V gene has CDR1 MNHEY and CDR2 SVGAGI. V lost 0 bases, J lost 4 bases, and 5 bases stayed unmatched. This CDR3 spans 15 amino acids. The CDR3 nucleotides read TGTGCCAGCAGTTACTCGTCCAGCGGGAGTTACGAGCAGTACTTC. Its protein product is CASSYSSSGSYEQYF.

This clone was seen a single time. CDR3 amino acids: CASSLGQGAYEQYF. CDR3 sequence (DNA): TGTGCCAGCAGCTTGGGGCAGGGGGCCTACGAGCAGTACTTC. This sequence joins TRBV7-8 and TRBJ2-7, with TRBD1 matching 7 bases. The CDR3 length is 14 residues. V lost 3 bases to trimming and J lost 2 bases; unmatched junction nucleotides: 4. Looked up from germline, CDR1 is SGHVS and CDR2 is FQNEAQ.

This clone was seen once. V is TRBV7-2 and J is TRBJ2-7, with no clear D. The CDR3 loop spans 13 amino acids. CDR1 and CDR2 (germline): SGHTA, FQGNSA. Trimming pared 4 bases from V and 2 bases from J, leaving 9 bases between. The CDR3 nucleotides read TGTGCCAGCAGCTCCGCCGCGACCTACGAGCAGTACTTC. The encoded protein is CASSSAATYEQYF.

V gene TRBV2 combines with J gene TRBJ2-7, with TRBD1 identical over 12 bases. Germline CDR1 SNHLY, CDR2 FYNNEI. CDR3 length: 15 residues. V lost 6 bases and J lost 5; bases outside the gene matches: 8. The CDR3 spells CASRLGTGGFNEQYF. The CDR3 region has the DNA TGTGCCAGCAGGCTCGGGACAGGGGGCTTCAACGAGCAGTACTTC.

The V call is TRBV9, the J call TRBJ1-2; tentatively, D is TRBD1 (6 bases). Trimming cost V 1 base and J 8 bases, with 12 bases left between them. From germline, CDR1 is SGDLS and CDR2 YYNGEE. CDR3 length: 13 amino acids. CDR3 in DNA: TGTGCCAGCAGCGTACCAGGGGCTCAGGGCTACACCTTC. Protein: CASSVPGAQGYTF. The full variable domain, completed using reference TRBV9 and TRBJ1-2, is DSGVTQTPKHLITATGQRVTLRCSPRSGDLSVYWYQQSLDQGLQFLIQYYNGEERAKGNILERFSAQQFPDLHSELNLSSLELGDSALYFCASSVPGAQGYTFGSGTRLTVV.

The chain joins TRBV19 to TRBJ2-2, with 7 bases that match TRBD2. Germline V lookup: CDR1 LNHDA, CDR2 SQIVND (reference sequence). Trimming at V came to 5 bases and at J to 4 bases, leaving 4 bases not matched to a gene. The CDR3 has 14 residues. Written as DNA, the CDR3 is TGTGCCAGTAGTTTATGGGAGGGCACCGGGGAGCTGTTTTTT. Amino acid sequence: CASSLWEGTGELFF.

The chain links TRBV27 to TRBJ1-2, with TRBD1 identical over 9 bases. J was trimmed by 5 bases and V by 2 bases; bases with no gene match: 18. Looked up from germline, CDR1 is MNHEY and CDR2 is SMNVEV (reference sequence). The CDR3 is 19 amino acids. The chain's CDR3 is CASSLPGGGPGQGLYGYTF. In DNA, the CDR3 is TGTGCCAGCAGTTTACCGGGGGGGGGACCCGGACAGGGGTTGTATGGCTACACCTTC.

This clone showed up just once. The junction departs from germline at one end; a sequencing error may be responsible. The chain is built from TRBV19 and TRBJ1-5; perhaps TRBD1 as D (6 bases). CDR1 is LNHDA, CDR2 SQIVND, per germline (reference sequence). The CDR3 sequence is 15 residues long. The CDR3 is CASSIMDSSNRPQHF. DNA for the CDR3: TGTGCCAGTAGTATTATGGACAGTAGCAATCGGCCCCAGCATTTT.

The chain employs TRBV28 and TRBJ2-7; TRBD2 might be the D (6 bases). The germline V and J ends were trimmed by 7 bases and 7 bases, with 17 bases remaining between them. This CDR3 is 13 amino acids long. Germline V gives CDR1 MDHEN, CDR2 SYDVKM. In DNA, the CDR3 is TGTGCCAGCAATAGAGGCAGCGGGCAGGAGCAGTACTTC. As protein: CASNRGSGQEQYF.

The rearrangement uses TRBV6-5 and TRBJ2-7, with 9 bases fitting TRBD2. Germline V gene sequence: CDR1 MNHEY, CDR2 SVGAGI. CDR3 size: 15 residues. V gave up 10 bases and J gave up 2 bases; unmatched junction bases: 12. The CDR3 sequence is CATQTSGRKTYEQYF. Here the CDR3 DNA reads TGTGCCACCCAAACCAGCGGGAGGAAGACCTACGAGCAGTACTTC.

The chain employs TRBV6-6 and TRBJ2-6; TRBD1 might be the D (6 bases). The CDR3 runs to 18 residues. Germline CDR1 reads MNHNY; CDR2 reads SVGAGI (reference sequence). V gave up 5 bases and J gave up 0 bases, with 17 bases separating them. The DNA of the CDR3 is TGTGCCAGCAGTCCGGGACACCTAATCCCCTCTGGGGCCAACGTCCTGACTTTC. This gives the protein CASSPGHLIPSGANVLTF.

This clone has only one observation. J is TRBJ1-1 and V is TRBV18; the match to TRBD1 covers 7 bases. The CDR3 extends over 14 amino acids. Germline V gene data show CDR1 as KGHSH and CDR2 as LQKENI. Trimming removed 3 bases from V and 7 bases from J; junction bases left unmatched: 8. The CDR3 DNA is TGTGCCAGCTCACCCGGACAGGAACAACTTGAAGCTTTCTTT. Protein sequence: CASSPGQEQLEAFF. The whole variable domain, filled in from reference TRBV18 and TRBJ1-1, reads NAGVMQNPRHLVRRRGQEARLRCSPMKGHSHVYWYRQLPEEGLKFMVYLQKENIIDESGMPKERFSAEFPKEGPSILRIQQVVRGDSAAYFCASSPGQEQLEAFFGQGTRLTVV.

The chain joins TRBV7-9 to TRBJ2-1, with 7 positions matching TRBD2. Germline V gene data show CDR1 as SEHNR and CDR2 as FQNEAQ (reference sequence). The CDR3 covers 15 residues. Trimming removed 1 base from V and 4 bases from J; junction bases left unmatched: 4. CDR3 bases: TGTGCCAGCAGCTTAGAGGAGCGGGGATACAATGAGCAGTTCTTC. Residues: CASSLEERGYNEQFF.

This chain links TRBV12-3 or TRBV12-4 with TRBJ2-2; no definite D call. V was clipped by 3 bases and J by 7 bases, with 9 bases between them. The CDR3 is 13 residues long. The DNA for the CDR3 is TGTGCCAGCAGTTTGAGAGTGAACGGGGAGCTGTTTTTT. As protein: CASSLRVNGELFF.

This clone was seen only a few times. For the CDR3, the DNA is TGTGCCAGCAGCCTCGCGAACACCGGGGAGCTGTTTTTT. This gives the protein CASSLANTGELFF. The V and J genes are TRBV3-1 (or the pseudogene TRBV3-2) and TRBJ2-2; D remains ambiguous. Trimming pared 4 bases from V and 0 bases from J, leaving 3 bases between. Germline CDR1 LGHDT, CDR2 YNNKEL (reference sequence). The CDR3 has 13 amino acids.

There are a few counts of this clone. The J gene is TRBJ1-3, the V gene TRBV21-1; TRBD1, as called in the table, went unchecked against the DNA. TRBV21-1 is annotated as a pseudogene. The CDR3 runs 21 residues. The CDR3 loop is CASSIRSCCPRDRGPGNTIYF. The CDR3 DNA follows: TGTGCCAGCAGCATTCGATCCTGCTGCCCCCGGGACAGGGGGCCTGGAAACACCATATATTTT.

J is TRBJ2-3 and V is TRBV27, with 8 bases aligning to TRBD2. CDR1 MNHEY and CDR2 SMNVEV come from the germline V gene (reference sequence). The CDR3 consists of 14 residues. V gave up 6 bases and J gave up 0 bases; unmatched junction bases: 2. The CDR3 spells CASSGGASTDTQYF. The CDR3 bases are TGTGCCAGCAGCGGGGGGGCAAGCACAGATACGCAGTATTTT.

The chain couples TRBV6-5 to TRBJ1-4; no clear D gene. Germline V gives CDR1 MNHEY, CDR2 SVGAGI. The ends were cut back, 6 bases at V and 12 bases at J, with 14 bases in the middle. This CDR3 comprises 12 residues. The CDR3 loop is CASRHETGELFF. The CDR3, as DNA: TGTGCCAGCAGGCACGAAACCGGGGAACTGTTTTTT.

The V call is TRBV23-1, the J call TRBJ2-7, with TRBD1 identical over 8 bases. TRBV23-1 is flagged as an ORF with uncertain function. V was pared by 6 bases and J by 6 bases, with 13 bases of the junction left unmatched. CDR3 size: 15 residues. CDR3 DNA sequence: TGCGCCAGCAGCCGCCTCCTAGACAGGGGAGGCGAGCAGTACTTC. Its translation is CASSRLLDRGGEQYF.

This chain uses TRBV5-1 with TRBJ1-3; no reliable D call. The CDR3 totals 16 residues. V dropped 0 bases and J dropped 0 bases, with 10 bases sitting between them. The V gene's germline CDR1 is SGHRS and CDR2 YFSETQ. CDR3 sequence: CASSLAGVFSGNTIYF. As DNA, the CDR3 is TGCGCCAGCAGCTTGGCCGGGGTCTTCTCTGGAAACACCATATATTTT.

The genes are TRBV2 and TRBJ2-5, with 8 bases matching TRBD1. Trimming at V came to 6 bases and at J to 4 bases, leaving 7 bases not matched to a gene. The germline CDR1 and CDR2 sequences are SNHLY and FYNNEI. This CDR3 contains 14 residues. The CDR3 sequence is CASRAGGWVETQYF. CDR3 DNA sequence: TGTGCCAGCAGAGCAGGGGGCTGGGTAGAGACCCAGTACTTC.

The V call is TRBV28, the J call TRBJ2-7; 8 nucleotides line up with TRBD1. The CDR3 is made up of 12 amino acids. Germline CDR1 MDHEN, CDR2 SYDVKM. Trimming removed 9 bases from V and 2 bases from J; junction bases left unmatched: 3. The DNA for the CDR3 is TGTGCCAGTGGACAGGGCGCCTACGAGCAGTACTTC. Translated, it gives CASGQGAYEQYF.

This clone was found once. The chain has TRBV28 and TRBJ1-6, with D maybe TRBD1 (5 bases). The germline gives CDR1 MDHEN, CDR2 SYDVKM. This CDR3 comprises 16 residues. Trimming took 7 bases from V and 7 from J, leaving 20 bases between them. Here the CDR3 DNA reads TGTGCCAGCACCGCCCAATGGGGGAGGCTGAATTCACCCCTCCACTTT. The encoded protein is CASTAQWGRLNSPLHF.